These 19 T cell receptor beta chains were all obtained from the same sample, sequenced in a study of shared clonotypes between healthy human individuals. Clones were sequenced by immunoSEQ multiplex PCR, and TCRdb holds only the in-frame ones, with some missing. The table lists about 1.5 million clones, 98% of them singletons, with about 0.45% in the top ten. Sequenced sample: naive CD4+ T cells sorted from blood. The subset: CD45RA+ positively selected. The receptors were sampled from a man younger than 40 in good health.

The rearrangement joins TRBV10-1 to TRBJ2-7; no clear D. This CDR3 is 13 amino acids long. The V gene's germline CDR1 is WNHNN and CDR2 SYGVQD (reference sequence). V lost 4 bases, J lost 1 base, and 8 bases lay in between. The CDR3 reads CASSAGRSYEQYF. The CDR3 DNA reads TGCGCCAGCAGTGCTGGTAGATCCTACGAGCAGTACTTC.

The rearrangement uses TRBV27 and TRBJ1-5; tentatively, D is TRBD1 (5 bases). CDR3 length: 18 amino acids. The V end was cut by 2 bases, the J end by 2 bases, with 19 bases between. Germline V gene lookup returns CDR1 MNHEY and CDR2 SMNVEV (reference sequence). CDR3 region: CASSLGTIRSVGNQPQHF. As DNA, the CDR3 is TGTGCCAGCAGTTTAGGGACGATACGATCCGTCGGCAATCAGCCCCAGCATTTT.

Remarks on this clone: Other DNA sequences in this specimen translate into the identical CDR3. The V and J genes are TRBV5-1 and TRBJ2-5, with TRBD2 identical over 9 bases. Germline V gene lookup returns CDR1 SGHRS and CDR2 YFSETQ. The ends lost 3 bases at V and 5 bases at J; junction bases unmatched: 5. This CDR3 region has 14 residues. The CDR3 region has the DNA TGCGCCAGCAGCTCGATAGCGGGAGTCGAGACCCAGTACTTC. Encoded protein: CASSSIAGVETQYF.

The gene calls are TRBV25-1 and TRBJ2-5, with 7 nucleotides matching TRBD2. There are 14 residues in the CDR3. CDR1 MGHDK and CDR2 SYGVNS come from the germline V gene. The V segment lost 0 bases and the J segment 5 bases; nucleotides outside the gene matches: 3. CDR3 in amino acids: CASSEYRGEETQYF. The CDR3 DNA reads as TGTGCCAGCAGTGAATATCGGGGGGAGGAGACCCAGTACTTC.

The rearrangement uses TRBV6-4 and TRBJ2-1; D remains ambiguous. CDR3 size: 16 residues. Germline V lookup: CDR1 MRHNA, CDR2 SNTAGT. V lost 2 bases, J lost 3 bases, and 14 bases lay in between. This CDR3 reads CASSDRRGRLYNEQFF. The CDR3 coding sequence is TGTGCCAGCAGTGACCGGCGTGGCCGCCTCTACAATGAGCAGTTCTTC.

On this clone itself: Other DNA sequences in this specimen translate into the identical CDR3. The chain links TRBV28 to TRBJ1-5, with D possibly TRBD1 on 6 matching bases. Deletions cut 6 bases from V and 4 bases from J, with 13 bases between. CDR3 size: 14 residues. Germline CDR1 MDHEN, CDR2 SYDVKM. CDR3 coding DNA: TGTGCCAGCAGCCTAGGACAGATAAATCAGCCCCAGCATTTT. It translates to CASSLGQINQPQHF.

Comments on this clone: This sample also contains other DNA sequences that code for the same CDR3. The chain combines TRBV5-1 with TRBJ2-5; TRBD1 or TRBD2 may be the D gene (6 bases each). CDR3 length: 14 amino acids. The ends were cut back, 2 bases at V and 3 bases at J, with 11 bases in the middle. Germline V CDR1 and CDR2: SGHRS, YFSETQ. The CDR3 DNA is TGCGCCAGCAGCTTTTCCGGGGGCGAAGAGACCCAGTACTTC. It encodes CASSFSGGEETQYF.

Concerning this clone itself: The same CDR3 also results from other DNA sequences found in this sample. The CDR3 DNA reads TGTGCCAGCAGTTTGGGACACTCCTACGAGCAGTACTTC. It yields the protein CASSLGHSYEQYF. The chain has TRBV28 and TRBJ2-7, with D possibly TRBD1 on 6 matching bases. The CDR3 consists of 13 residues. From germline, CDR1 is MDHEN and CDR2 SYDVKM. Between the trimmed V and J ends, which lost 3 bases and 0 bases, there was a span of 6 bases.

The rearrangement joins TRBV6-5 to TRBJ1-4, with D possibly being TRBD1 (5 bases). The germline V gene encodes CDR1 MNHEY and CDR2 SVGAGI. Trimming shortened V by 0 bases and J by 7 bases, and 15 bases separated the two germline ends. There are 16 residues in the CDR3. DNA for the CDR3: TGTGCCAGCAGTTACTCGTTCGGGGGGGGTAGTGAAAAACTGTTTTTT. Its protein product is CASSYSFGGGSEKLFF.

The J gene is TRBJ2-7, the V gene TRBV18, with 9 bases aligning to TRBD1. In germline, CDR1 is KGHSH, CDR2 LQKENI. The ends lost 6 bases at V and 3 bases at J; junction bases unmatched: 6. The CDR3 sequence is 14 residues long. The CDR3 here is CASSLGQGDYEQYF. CDR3 nucleotides: TGTGCCAGCTCTTTGGGACAGGGAGACTACGAGCAGTACTTC.

As concerns this clone: The sample holds other DNA sequences that translate to the same CDR3. The chain couples TRBV5-1 to TRBJ2-3, with D tentatively TRBD2 (6 bases). The length of the CDR3 is 14 residues. V was pared by 2 bases and J by 0 bases, with 7 bases between. Germline V gives CDR1 SGHRS, CDR2 YFSETQ. In nucleotides, the CDR3 is TGCGCCAGCAGCTTCGGGGGAAGCACAGATACGCAGTATTTT. It specifies CASSFGGSTDTQYF.

The chain combines TRBV5-1 with TRBJ2-3; D is unclear. V shed 4 bases and J shed 6 bases, with 12 bases lying between them. CDR3 length: 13 amino acids. Germline CDR1 and CDR2: SGHRS and YFSETQ. CDR3 residues: CASSQKVSDTQYF. CDR3 coding DNA: TGCGCCAGCAGCCAAAAGGTCTCGGATACGCAGTATTTT.

V is TRBV6-1 and J is TRBJ2-2; D is possibly TRBD2 (6 bases). Between the trimmed V and J ends, which lost 5 bases and 7 bases, there was a span of 14 bases. The germline CDR1 and CDR2 sequences are MNHNS and SASEGT. CDR3 length: 14 residues. CDR3 DNA: TGTGCCAGCAGTCGGGGCGGGAACGGCGGGGAGCTGTTTTTT. Amino acids: CASSRGGNGGELFF.

The chain has TRBV7-2 and TRBJ1-2; D unclear. The CDR3 loop spans 13 amino acids. V was clipped by 2 bases and J by 4 bases, with 8 bases between them. Per the germline V gene, CDR1 is SGHTA and CDR2 is FQGNSA. Here the CDR3 DNA reads TGTGCCAGCAGCTTAAACAGACCCTATGGCTACACCTTC. Its translation is CASSLNRPYGYTF.

This sequence joins TRBV18 and TRBJ1-2; 7 bases agree with TRBD1. Per germline, CDR1 KGHSH and CDR2 LQKENI. With V trimmed by 6 bases and J by 3 bases, 4 bases remained unmatched. This CDR3 is 13 amino acids long. CDR3: CASSQDRDYGYTF. CDR3 bases: TGTGCCAGCTCTCAAGACAGGGACTATGGCTACACCTTC. Drawing the rest from reference TRBV18 and TRBJ1-2, the complete variable domain is NAGVMQNPRHLVRRRGQEARLRCSPMKGHSHVYWYRQLPEEGLKFMVYLQKENIIDESGMPKERFSAEFPKEGPSILRIQQVVRGDSAAYFCASSQDRDYGYTFGSGTRLTVV.

V gene TRBV7-2 combines with J gene TRBJ1-3, with 9 nucleotides matching TRBD1. Germline V lookup: CDR1 SGHTA, CDR2 FQGNSA. V lost 3 bases and J lost 3; bases outside the gene matches: 3. This CDR3 has 15 residues. CDR3 DNA: TGTGCCAGCAGCTTTAGACAGGGGGTTGGAAACACCATATATTTT. The encoded protein is CASSFRQGVGNTIYF.

The chain uses TRBV11-2 and TRBJ1-4, with D tentatively TRBD1 (5 bases). Germline loops: CDR1 SGHAT, CDR2 FQNNGV. V lost 4 bases to trimming and J lost 6 bases, with 12 bases between them. CDR3 size: 14 residues. The CDR3 DNA is TGTGCCAGCAGCTCTCAGGGATTTGATGAAAAACTGTTTTTT. It specifies CASSSQGFDEKLFF.

The chain joins TRBV5-4 to TRBJ2-5; no clear D gene. The CDR3 sequence is 14 residues long. The V end was cut by 4 bases, the J end by 4 bases, with 14 bases between. Germline V CDR1 and CDR2: SGHNT, YYREEE (reference sequence). CDR3 DNA sequence: TGTGCCAGCAGCCACACCGGACCTGGAGAGACCCAGTACTTC. Translated: CASSHTGPGETQYF.

J is TRBJ1-2 and V is TRBV9; the match to TRBD1 covers 9 bases. This CDR3 is built from 16 residues. V shed 0 bases, J shed 9 bases, and the junction held 12 bases outside the gene matches. Germline CDR1 reads SGDLS; CDR2 reads YYNGEE. CDR3 loop: CASSVAGRDRDSRYTF. CDR3 nucleotide sequence: TGTGCCAGCAGCGTAGCGGGGCGGGACAGGGACAGCCGCTACACCTTC.